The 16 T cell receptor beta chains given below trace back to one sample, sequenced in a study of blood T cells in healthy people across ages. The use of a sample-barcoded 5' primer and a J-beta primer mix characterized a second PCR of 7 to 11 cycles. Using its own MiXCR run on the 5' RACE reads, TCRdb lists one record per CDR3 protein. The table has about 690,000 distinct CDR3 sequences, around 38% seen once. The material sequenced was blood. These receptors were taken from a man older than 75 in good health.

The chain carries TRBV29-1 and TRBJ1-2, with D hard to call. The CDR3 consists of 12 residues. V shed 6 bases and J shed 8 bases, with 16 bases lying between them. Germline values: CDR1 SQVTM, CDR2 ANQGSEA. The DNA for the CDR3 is TGCAGCGTCGATGGGCCTACGGGCGGCTACACCTTC. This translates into CSVDGPTGGYTF.

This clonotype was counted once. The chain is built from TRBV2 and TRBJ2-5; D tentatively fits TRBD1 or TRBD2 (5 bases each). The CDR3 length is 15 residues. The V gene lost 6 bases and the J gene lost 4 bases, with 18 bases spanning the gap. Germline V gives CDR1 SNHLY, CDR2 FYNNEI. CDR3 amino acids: CASRPAGAPRETQYF. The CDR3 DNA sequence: TGTGCCAGCAGGCCAGCCGGGGCCCCTCGAGAGACCCAGTACTTC.

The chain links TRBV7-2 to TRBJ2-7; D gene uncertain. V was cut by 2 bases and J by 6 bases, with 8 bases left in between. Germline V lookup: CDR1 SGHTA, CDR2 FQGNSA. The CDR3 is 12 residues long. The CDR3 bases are TGTGCCAGCAGCTTATCAACCCGCGAGCAGTACTTC. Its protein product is CASSLSTREQYF.

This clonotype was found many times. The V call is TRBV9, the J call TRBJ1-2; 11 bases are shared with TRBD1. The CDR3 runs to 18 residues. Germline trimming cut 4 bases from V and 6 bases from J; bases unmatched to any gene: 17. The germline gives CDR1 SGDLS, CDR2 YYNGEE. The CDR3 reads CASSPLGQGGRPGDGYTF. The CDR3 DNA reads TGTGCCAGCAGCCCCCTGGGACAGGGGGGACGGCCTGGAGATGGCTACACCTTC. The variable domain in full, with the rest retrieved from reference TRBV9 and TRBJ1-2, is DSGVTQTPKHLITATGQRVTLRCSPRSGDLSVYWYQQSLDQGLQFLIQYYNGEERAKGNILERFSAQQFPDLHSELNLSSLELGDSALYFCASSPLGQGGRPGDGYTFGSGTRLTVV.

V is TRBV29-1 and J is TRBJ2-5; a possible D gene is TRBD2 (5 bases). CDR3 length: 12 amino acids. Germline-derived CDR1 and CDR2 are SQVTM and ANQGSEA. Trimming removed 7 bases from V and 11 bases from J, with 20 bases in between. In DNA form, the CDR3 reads TGCAGCGCAGGTGAAGGCCGGGGAGAGCAGTACTTC. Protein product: CSAGEGRGEQYF.

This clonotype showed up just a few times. The CDR3 nucleotides are TGCAGTGCTAAGAGCGGGGCCATTAGCTACAATGAGCAGTTCTTC. Protein: CSAKSGAISYNEQFF. The chain couples TRBV20-1 to TRBJ2-1, with 7 positions matching TRBD2. The V gene end was trimmed by 4 bases and the J gene end by 3 bases; junction bases not matched to a gene: 9. Per germline, CDR1 DFQATT and CDR2 SNEGSKA (reference sequence). The CDR3 consists of 15 residues.

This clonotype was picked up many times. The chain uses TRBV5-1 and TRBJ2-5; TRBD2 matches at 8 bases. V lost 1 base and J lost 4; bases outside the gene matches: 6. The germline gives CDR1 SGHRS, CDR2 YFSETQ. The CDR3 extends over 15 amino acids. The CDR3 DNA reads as TGCGCCAGCAGCTTGAACACGGGGGGGCTAGAGACCCAGTACTTC. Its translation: CASSLNTGGLETQYF.

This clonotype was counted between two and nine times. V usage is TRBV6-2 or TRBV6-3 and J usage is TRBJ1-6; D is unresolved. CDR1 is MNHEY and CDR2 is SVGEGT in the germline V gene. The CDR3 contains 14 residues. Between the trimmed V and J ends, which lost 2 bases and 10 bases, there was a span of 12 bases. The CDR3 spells CASSYRQAGSPLHF. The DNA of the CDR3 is TGTGCCAGCAGTTACCGGCAGGCCGGGTCACCCCTCCACTTT.

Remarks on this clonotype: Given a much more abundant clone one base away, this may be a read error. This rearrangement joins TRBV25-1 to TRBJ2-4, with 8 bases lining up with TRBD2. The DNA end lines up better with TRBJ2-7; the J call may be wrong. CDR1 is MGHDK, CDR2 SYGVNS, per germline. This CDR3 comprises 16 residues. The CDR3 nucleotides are TGTGCCAGCATTGGAAGGAAAAGCGGGAGATCGAACGAGCAGTACTTC. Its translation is CASIGRKSGRSNEQYF.

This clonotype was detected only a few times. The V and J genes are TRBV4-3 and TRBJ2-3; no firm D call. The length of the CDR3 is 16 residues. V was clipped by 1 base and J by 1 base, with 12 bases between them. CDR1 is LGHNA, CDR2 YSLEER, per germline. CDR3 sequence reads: CASSQGRPDGTDTQYF. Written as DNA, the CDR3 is TGCGCCAGCAGCCAAGGGCGACCAGACGGCACAGATACGCAGTATTTT.

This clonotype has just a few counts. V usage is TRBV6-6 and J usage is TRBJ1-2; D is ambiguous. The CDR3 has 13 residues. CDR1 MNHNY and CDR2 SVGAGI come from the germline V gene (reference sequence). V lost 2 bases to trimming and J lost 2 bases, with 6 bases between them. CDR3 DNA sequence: TGTGCCAGCAGTTACAATGGGAACTATGGCTACACCTTC. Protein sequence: CASSYNGNYGYTF.

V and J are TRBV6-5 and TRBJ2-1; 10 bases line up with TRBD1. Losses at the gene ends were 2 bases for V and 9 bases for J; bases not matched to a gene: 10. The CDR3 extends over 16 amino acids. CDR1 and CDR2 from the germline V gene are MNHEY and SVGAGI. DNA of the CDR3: TGTGCCAGCAGTTACCGGGACAGGGGCCCTTTGGCTGAGCAGTTCTTC. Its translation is CASSYRDRGPLAEQFF.

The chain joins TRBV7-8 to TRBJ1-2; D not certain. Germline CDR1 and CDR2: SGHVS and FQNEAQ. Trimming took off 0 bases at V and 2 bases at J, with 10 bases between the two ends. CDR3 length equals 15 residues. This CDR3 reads CASSLARTENYGYTF. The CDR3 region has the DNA TGTGCCAGCAGCTTAGCGCGGACCGAGAACTATGGCTACACCTTC.

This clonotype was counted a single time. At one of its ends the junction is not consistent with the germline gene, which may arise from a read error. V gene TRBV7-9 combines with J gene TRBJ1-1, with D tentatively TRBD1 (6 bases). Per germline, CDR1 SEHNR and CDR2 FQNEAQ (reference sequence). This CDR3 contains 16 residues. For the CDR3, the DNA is TGTGTCAGCAGCTTTATGGGGGCGCGGTTGAACACTGAAGCTTTCTTT. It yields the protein CVSSFMGARLNTEAFF.

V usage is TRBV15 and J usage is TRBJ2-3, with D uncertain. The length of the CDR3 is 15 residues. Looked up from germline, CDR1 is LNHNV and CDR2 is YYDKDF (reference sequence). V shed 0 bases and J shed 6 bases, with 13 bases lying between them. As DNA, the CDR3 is TGTGCCACCAGCAGAGATGCCAAGGGTCGGGATACGCAGTATTTT. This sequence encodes CATSRDAKGRDTQYF. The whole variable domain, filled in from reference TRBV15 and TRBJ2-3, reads DAMVIQNPRYQVTQFGKPVTLSCSQTLNHNVMYWYQQKSSQAPKLLFHYYDKDFNNEADTPDNFQSRRPNTSFCFLDIRSPGLGDTAMYLCATSRDAKGRDTQYFGPGTRLTVL.

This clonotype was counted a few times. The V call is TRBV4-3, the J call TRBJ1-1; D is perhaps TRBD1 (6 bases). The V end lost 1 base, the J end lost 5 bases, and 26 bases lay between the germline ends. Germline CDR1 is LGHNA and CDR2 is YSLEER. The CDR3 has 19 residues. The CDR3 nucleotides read TGCGCCAGCAGCCAAGTAGGGAGAACGGGGGGCGCTGGCTGGACTGAAGCTTTCTTT. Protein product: CASSQVGRTGGAGWTEAFF.